What follows describes a single TCR beta chain. What it binds is unknown. The record originates from a study of read filtering for tumor transcriptome and immune sequencing. The study, taken as a whole, reports: Approximately 79% of IR-seq clonotypes had a single read, yet these held approximately 3.7% of reads.

CDR3 length: 15 residues. Looked up from germline, CDR1 is MNHEY and CDR2 is SVGAGI. The V end lost 6 bases, the J end lost 2 bases, and 15 bases lay between the germline ends. This library used around 400 ng RNA and molecular barcoded adaptors spanning alpha/delta and beta/gamma chains. TCRdb passed the reads through MiXCR, listing each CDR3 protein once. The sample carries approximately 62,000 distinct CDR3 sequences, approximately 18% recorded once. The clonotype originates from a donor aged 40 or older with multiple myeloma. The V gene is TRBV6-5, the J gene TRBJ2-3; D might be TRBD2 (5 bases). The material sequenced was a population of CD138-negative cells sorted from bone marrow. The CDR3 coding sequence is TGTGCCAGCAGCCCTGGCGGGCCCCCCACAGATACGCAGTATTTT. Its translation: CASSPGGPPTDTQYF.